This T cell receptor beta chain was documented in a study of T-cell reconstitution after alpha-beta-depleted transplantation in children. The TCRbeta library was prepared with unique molecular identifiers. TCRdb independently ran MiXCR on the PCR reads; one entry per CDR3 protein. The sample consists of fewer than 550,000 distinct CDR3 sequences, around 15% of them appearing once. The germline gives CDR1 MGHRA, CDR2 YSYEKL. CDR3 length equals 14 residues. Study findings and constraints: There were reportedly several hundred expanded graft clones from which alpha-beta T cells came about two months after transplant. Some patients' high day-60 TCRbeta diversity was attributed to recipient cells surviving conditioning.

On this clonotype itself: Its antigen is unknown. The junction departs from germline at one end; a sequencing error may be responsible.

The specimen comprised PBMCs, mostly from graft donor cells, sampled 360 days after TCRalphabeta/CD19-depleted stem cell transplant. This clonotype originated in a boy in the first two years of life who had a stem cell transplant for Wiskott-Aldrich syndrome, so the T cells may come from the graft donor. The chain links TRBV4-1 to TRBJ1-5; D is unresolved. The CDR3 DNA sequence: TGCGCCAGCAGCCAAGTGGCGAGTGAATGGCCCCAGCGTTTT. Protein: CASSQVASEWPQRF.